This TCR beta chain was observed in a study of T cells in Graves' hyperthyroidism and ophthalmopathy. Study-level results: The model anticipated ophthalmopathy a median approximately 6.5 months pre-onset. Stable hyperthyroidism was separated from ophthalmopathy by a model based on 13 V-J features.

The TCR beta CDR3 regions underwent amplification using RNA transcripts as the source. First-round RT-PCR with HTBI primers amplified the TCR CDR3 region. Via MiXCR, TCRdb re-called the multiplex PCR reads, giving one row per CDR3 protein. In the table there are more than 500,000 distinct CDR3 sequences, around 16% of which are singletons. The diagnoses drew upon clinical symptoms, serum thyroxine and TRAb, thyroid ultrasound and orbital computed tomography. Remarks on this clonotype: Its matching antigen is unknown.

V dropped 1 base and J dropped 3; count of bases not matched to a gene: 9. Germline loops: CDR1 MNHEY, CDR2 SVGAGI. The CDR3 sequence is 18 residues long. The clonotype originates from a woman aged 30 to 39 with Graves' ophthalmopathy. The gene calls are TRBV6-5 and TRBJ1-6, with 7 bases fitting TRBD1. Specimen: blood. DNA of the CDR3: TGTGCCAGCAGTTACTTTACACCGGGACAGAGCTATAATTCACCCCTCCACTTT. Residues: CASSYFTPGQSYNSPLHF.